Below are 2 T cell receptor beta chains sequenced from a single sample in a study of shared clonotypes between healthy human individuals. Naive CD8 isolation took CD45RO-negative cells positively selected for CCR7 and excluded terminally differentiated effector memory CD45RA+ cells. The table came from immunoSEQ multiplex PCR; TCRdb's copy has only in-frame clones and leaves some out. Among hundreds of thousands of clones listed, about 95% were seen once. What was sequenced was naive CD8+ T cells sorted from blood. The receptor source for this set is a woman between 25 and 40 years old in good health.

This chain uses TRBV13 with TRBJ2-5, with D perhaps TRBD1 (7 bases). The J call may not be correct, given that the DNA end is closer to TRBJ2-7. Germline values: CDR1 PRHDT, CDR2 FYEKMQ (reference sequence). CDR3 length equals 17 residues. The CDR3: CASSLEEGRGSSYEQYF. The CDR3, as DNA: TGTGCCAGCAGTCTAGAGGAGGGCAGGGGGAGCTCCTACGAGCAGTACTTC.

V gene TRBV4-2 combines with J gene TRBJ1-2; the D is unclear. Germline CDR1 and CDR2: LGHNA and YNFKEQ. The CDR3 contains 13 residues. Trimming took off 0 bases at V and 5 bases at J, with 7 bases between the two ends. CDR3 in DNA: TGTGCCAGCAGCCAAGATAACGGATATGGCTACACCTTC. Its protein product is CASSQDNGYGYTF.